Listed below are T cell receptor beta chains from one sample, sequenced in a study of cytomegalovirus exposure and HLA in healthy donors. Clones were read by immunoSEQ multiplex PCR, and TCRdb kept only the in-frame ones, dropping some. In the table there are around 140,000 clones, roughly 70% of which are singletons. Sequenced input: PBMCs. The receptor source for this set is a young man in good health and CMV-seronegative. Each CDR3 is given with its conserved first and last residue. The D gene is left open where the match is weak. Only part of the rows carry a size: once, few, many, or a class if the clone is expanded.

NA	TRBV5-1	TRBJ1-1	NA	13	CASSPRVRGEAFF	TGCGCCAGCAGCCCCCGAGTTCGGGGGGAGGCTTTCTTT
NA	TRBV5-8	TRBJ2-2	TRBD1	14	CASKRGLGTGELFF	TGTGCCAGCAAGAGGGGGCTGGGCACCGGGGAGCTGTTTTTT
NA	TRBV9	TRBJ1-5	NA	15	CASSLYDSSNQPQHF	TGTGCCAGCAGCCTTTACGACAGTTCCAATCAGCCCCAGCATTTT
NA	TRBV5-4	TRBJ2-1	NA	16	CASSFTGGAGYNEQFF	TGTGCCAGCAGCTTTACAGGGGGGGCCGGCTACAATGAGCAGTTCTTC
NA	TRBV14	TRBJ1-2	TRBD1	14	CASSLQGANYGYTF	TGTGCCAGCAGCCTACAGGGGGCGAACTATGGCTACACCTTC
NA	TRBV20-1	TRBJ2-3	NA	11	CSARRGNTQYF	TGCAGTGCTAGACGCGGTAATACGCAGTATTTT
NA	TRBV2	TRBJ1-2	NA	13	CASSEQGLQGYTF	TGTGCCAGCAGCGAGCAGGGACTTCAGGGCTACACCTTC
few	TRBV5-1	TRBJ1-4	NA	14	CASSWQGQNEKLFF	TGCGCCAGCAGCTGGCAGGGGCAGAATGAAAAACTGTTTTTT
NA	TRBV5-4	TRBJ1-2	NA	15	CASSLEQEGIKGYTF	TGTGCCAGCAGCTTGGAGCAGGAGGGGATTAAGGGCTACACCTTC
once	TRBV11-3	TRBJ2-1	NA	15	CASSYAAAQGNEQFF	TGTGCCAGCAGCTACGCCGCGGCACAAGGCAATGAGCAGTTCTTC
NA	TRBV11-2	TRBJ1-5	NA	16	CASSLGAGGSNQPQHF	TGTGCCAGCAGCTTGGGGGCGGGGGGTAGCAATCAGCCCCAGCATTTT
NA	TRBV9	TRBJ2-3	TRBD2	16	CASSPGGALAGNTQYF	TGTGCCAGCAGCCCCGGGGGGGCGCTAGCGGGAAATACGCAGTATTTT
NA	TRBV28	TRBJ2-7	NA	14	CASSIPQGSYEQYF	TGTGCCAGCAGTATACCTCAGGGCTCGTACGAGCAGTACTTC
NA	TRBV7-3	TRBJ1-2	NA	13	CASSFGGRDGYTF	TGTGCCAGCAGCTTTGGGGGGAGGGACGGCTACACCTTC
once	TRBV28	TRBJ1-5	NA	12	CASSLRGQPQHF	TGTGCCAGCAGTTTGAGGGGGCAGCCCCAGCATTTT
few	TRBV11-2	TRBJ1-2	TRBD1	13	CASSPTGGHGYTF	TGTGCCAGCAGCCCGACAGGGGGTCATGGCTACACCTTC
NA	TRBV6-5	TRBJ2-7	TRBD2	16	CASSYSASGGSYEQYF	TGTGCCAGCAGTTACTCAGCAAGCGGGGGCTCCTACGAGCAGTACTTC
few	TRBV10-1	TRBJ2-3	NA	13	CASSADSPDTQYF	TGCGCCAGCAGTGCGGATAGCCCAGATACGCAGTATTTT
NA	TRBV7-9	TRBJ1-4	NA	14	CASSFQATNEKLFF	TGTGCCAGCAGCTTCCAGGCAACTAATGAAAAACTGTTTTTT
NA	TRBV4-2	TRBJ2-1	TRBD2	16	CASSPLAGGLKNEQFF	TGTGCCAGCAGCCCCTTAGCGGGGGGGTTGAAGAATGAGCAGTTCTTC
NA	TRBV19	TRBJ2-1	TRBD2	18	CASLSLAGGLSSYNEQFF	TGTGCCAGTTTATCCCTAGCGGGGGGCCTTAGCTCCTACAATGAGCAGTTCTTC
NA	TRBV6-5	TRBJ2-7	NA	16	CASSYPFRGGDYEQYF	TGTGCCAGCAGTTACCCCTTCCGCGGCGGGGACTACGAGCAGTACTTC